The 17 T cell receptor beta chains in this list originate from one sample, sequenced in a study of OX40 agonist ivuxolimab in advanced cancers. Data came from immunoSEQ multiplex PCR; TCRdb stores just in-frame clones and leaves some out. The data show 25,000 to 30,000 clones, more than 85% seen once. This material consisted of CD4+ or CD8+ T cells sorted from blood, taken in a trial of the OX40 agonist ivuxolimab. The source of these receptors is an adult with an advanced solid tumor such as melanoma, head and neck, liver or kidney cancer.

For the CDR3, the DNA is TGTGCCAGTAGTAGAGAGAGGGCAGTAGAGCAGTATTTT. This translates into CASSRERAVEQYF. The V gene is TRBV19, the J gene TRBJ2-3; D is perhaps TRBD2 (5 bases). The CDR3 runs to 13 residues. Germline loops: CDR1 LNHDA, CDR2 SQIVND (reference sequence). Trimming left V 4 bases short and J 11 bases short, with 16 bases between.

The CDR3 loop is CASTSYWTSLQETQYF. The DNA for the CDR3 is TGTGCCAGCACCTCCTATTGGACAAGTCTACAAGAGACCCAGTACTTC. The chain combines TRBV28 with TRBJ2-5; tentatively, D is TRBD1 (5 bases). Germline V lookup: CDR1 MDHEN, CDR2 SYDVKM. This CDR3 is built from 16 residues. The V and J ends lost 7 bases and 2 bases respectively, with 20 bases between them.

The chain employs TRBV9 and TRBJ2-2; D unclear. With 4 bases removed from V and 7 bases from J, the gap between germline ends came to 11 bases. Looked up from germline, CDR1 is SGDLS and CDR2 is YYNGEE. This CDR3 is built from 13 residues. The chain's CDR3 is CASSFPGSGELFF. As DNA, the CDR3 is TGTGCCAGCAGCTTCCCCGGAAGCGGGGAGCTGTTTTTT.

V gene TRBV6-5 combines with J gene TRBJ2-3; D is ambiguous. The germline V gene encodes CDR1 MNHEY and CDR2 SVGAGI. Trimming stripped 5 bases from V and 5 bases from J, with 5 bases between. The CDR3 runs 11 residues. Written as DNA, the CDR3 is TGTGCCAGCAGTCAAGAAGATACGCAGTATTTT. Translation: CASSQEDTQYF.

The chain carries TRBV28 and TRBJ2-7; 8 nucleotides agree with TRBD2. This CDR3 is built from 15 residues. The junction had 5 bases not matched to a gene; V was cut back by 0 bases and J by 4 bases. Per the germline V gene, CDR1 is MDHEN and CDR2 is SYDVKM. The CDR3 region is CASSLWREVGYEQYF. In DNA, the CDR3 is TGTGCCAGCAGTTTATGGCGGGAGGTAGGGTACGAGCAGTACTTC.

This clone qualifies as medium-sized. The chain uses TRBV7-2 and TRBJ1-2, with a possible D match to TRBD1 (6 bases). With 0 bases removed from V and 6 bases from J, the gap between germline ends came to 14 bases. The CDR3 totals 15 residues. From germline, CDR1 is SGHTA and CDR2 FQGNSA. CDR3 in DNA: TGTGCCAGCAGCTTAGCGGTCAGGCCAGGGGATGGCTACACCTTC. This gives the protein CASSLAVRPGDGYTF.

V usage is TRBV29-1 and J usage is TRBJ1-2; tentative D call: TRBD1 (5 bases). V lost 4 bases, J lost 8 bases, and 11 bases lay in between. This CDR3 has 11 amino acids. The V gene's germline CDR1 is SQVTM and CDR2 ANQGSEA. The CDR3 region has the DNA TGCAGCGTTGCAGGGTTAAACGGCTACACCTTC. Protein: CSVAGLNGYTF.

The chain recombines TRBV4-1 with TRBJ1-5; D is possibly TRBD1 (5 bases). V gave up 0 bases and J gave up 3 bases, with 12 bases separating them. Per germline, CDR1 MGHRA and CDR2 YSYEKL. The CDR3 runs to 16 residues. In DNA form, the CDR3 reads TGCGCCAGCAGCCAAGAGAAGCAGGGAGTCAATCAGCCCCAGCATTTT. The encoded protein is CASSQEKQGVNQPQHF.

The chain carries TRBV13 and TRBJ2-7; the match to TRBD2 covers 10 bases. Trimming removed 5 bases from V and 2 bases from J; junction bases left unmatched: 12. The germline V gene has CDR1 PRHDT and CDR2 FYEKMQ (reference sequence). CDR3 length: 17 amino acids. CDR3 DNA: TGTGCCAGCAGCCTTAGGGCTAGCGGGGGCCCTACCTACGAGCAGTACTTC. Its translation is CASSLRASGGPTYEQYF. Based on the CDR3 plus reference TRBV13 and TRBJ2-7, the full variable domain is AAGVIQSPRHLIKEKRETATLKCYPIPRHDTVYWYQQGPGQDPQFLISFYEKMQSDKGSIPDRFSAQQFSDYHSELNMSSLELGDSALYFCASSLRASGGPTYEQYFGPGTRLTVT.

The chain uses TRBV6-4 and TRBJ2-7; 8 nucleotides align to TRBD1. The CDR3 has 15 amino acids. The germline CDR1 and CDR2 sequences are MRHNA and SNTAGT. J gave up 2 bases and V 7 bases, and 10 bases lay outside the gene matches. CDR3 nucleotides: TGTGCCAGCATACATCGACAGGGGCCCCCCTACGAGCAGTACTTC. Translated, it gives CASIHRQGPPYEQYF.

The chain couples TRBV5-4 to TRBJ2-3; D perhaps matches TRBD2 (5 bases). Germline CDR1 is SGHNT and CDR2 is YYREEE (reference sequence). Trimming left V 0 bases short and J 4 bases short, with 15 bases between. The CDR3 length is 16 residues. CDR3: CASSLAVGELADTQYF. CDR3 sequence (DNA): TGTGCCAGCAGCTTGGCGGTGGGAGAGTTGGCAGATACGCAGTATTTT.

V is TRBV6-6 and J is TRBJ2-7; D gene unclear. Germline V gives CDR1 MNHNY, CDR2 SVGAGI (reference sequence). This CDR3 contains 13 residues. The V and J ends lost 5 bases and 0 bases respectively, with 8 bases between them. This CDR3 is CASSQRFSYEQYF. The CDR3 DNA follows: TGTGCCAGCAGTCAGAGGTTCTCCTACGAGCAGTACTTC.

The chain couples TRBV19 to TRBJ1-4; 8 bases agree with TRBD1. Trimming cost V 1 base and J 0 bases; bases outside gene matches: 10. Germline CDR1 LNHDA, CDR2 SQIVND (reference sequence). CDR3 length: 19 residues. The CDR3, as DNA: TGTGCCAGTAGTATAGGAGTTGATTGGGGACAGGCAACTAATGAAAAACTGTTTTTT. Translating it yields CASSIGVDWGQATNEKLFF.

This clone was counted a single time. J is TRBJ2-1 and V is TRBV7-6, with 10 bases matching TRBD2. Germline trimming cut 2 bases from V and 5 bases from J; bases unmatched to any gene: 12. This CDR3 spans 18 amino acids. Germline V lookup: CDR1 SGHVS, CDR2 FNYEAQ. The CDR3 spells CASSLYVPSGGLDNEQFF. The CDR3 nucleotides are TGTGCCAGCAGCTTATATGTTCCTAGCGGGGGACTGGACAATGAGCAGTTCTTC.

The rearrangement links TRBV7-6 to TRBJ2-2; 11 positions agree with TRBD2. The V and J ends lost 4 bases and 0 bases, in that order; junction bases with no gene match: 10. In germline, CDR1 is SGHVS, CDR2 FNYEAQ. The CDR3 is made up of 19 amino acids. The CDR3 bases are TGTGCCAGCAGCTACATGTTAGCGGGAGGGTACTCGAACACCGGGGAGCTGTTTTTT. Its translation: CASSYMLAGGYSNTGELFF.

The chain carries TRBV28 and TRBJ2-7; TRBD1 agrees at 7 bases. CDR3 length: 15 residues. Germline V gene data show CDR1 as MDHEN and CDR2 as SYDVKM. J was trimmed by 0 bases and V by 5 bases; bases with no gene match: 7. The CDR3 loop reads CASSMDRSFSYEQYF. Written as DNA, the CDR3 is TGTGCCAGCAGTATGGACAGGTCCTTCTCCTACGAGCAGTACTTC.

The J gene is TRBJ2-2, the V gene TRBV4-1, with a possible D match to TRBD1 (5 bases). The CDR3 is 15 amino acids. V was cut by 0 bases and J by 7 bases, with 12 bases left in between. The germline V gene encodes CDR1 MGHRA and CDR2 YSYEKL. CDR3 coding DNA: TGCGCCAGCAGCCAAGATTCAAGGGGCGACGGGGAGCTGTTTTTT. Amino acids: CASSQDSRGDGELFF.